This paragraph reports one TCR beta chain. The clone's antigen remains unknown. No base quality values were provided; no much bigger clone lies one nucleotide off. Libraries were built with RT-PCR. Data came from an Illumina HiSeq 2500. TCRdb trimmed public reads at Q25 via fastp, called clones via MiXCR and kept in-frame beta chains. Each CDR3 protein gets just one entry, which takes the most common genes and DNA from the rows behind it. For this sample the table gives 550,000 to 800,000 distinct CDR3 sequences, of which approximately 15% were detected only once. The top ten constitute approximately 10% of the sample. Spanning cysteine to phenylalanine, the CDR3 consists of 17 amino acids. The only DNA kept is the CDR3, 51 bases in frame from the first base. The germline V gene encodes CDR1 KGHDR and CDR2 SFDVKD. Between the V and J ends, shortened by 5 bases and 0 bases respectively, the junction contains 16 bases.

These data come from a study of response to subunit inactivated influenza vaccine (dated by TCRdb to 2017 to 2018). As for the study more broadly: The study used deep quantitative T cell receptor repertoire profiling to track responses to a trivalent subunit inactivated influenza vaccine.

What the work shows at the level of the full study, not this receptor alone: The authors proposed that each seasonal influenza vaccination may bring in only a limited number of new T cells.

The chain is encoded by TRBV24-1 joined to TRBJ2-1; the D gene lacks a confident call. This clonotype originated in a man in his fifties who received an inactivated influenza vaccine. Donor details come from another sample of the same person, matched by shared clones. The sequenced sample was PBMCs from blood, obtained 11 to 12 days after vaccination. The CDR3 here reads CATSATEKGFSYNEQFF. The nucleotide sequence is TGTGCCACCAGTGCCACGGAGAAGGGTTTCTCCTACAATGAGCAGTTCTTC.